This T cell receptor beta chain comes out of a study of blood T cell repertoires in COVID-19. Whole-study context: Both acute and convalescent COVID-19 samples were obtained from the United States, Italy and Spain. From T cells, B-cell-depleted T cells, or PBMCs came the material, which was cDNA or gDNA.

Methods used by the authors: Using reference gene primer amplification, nucleated cell counts were estimated. Assay used: immunoSEQ multiplex PCR; TCRdb lists only in-frame clones, some missing. Clonal size and the V and J genes are those of that table, whereas D and trimming came from the DNA. This sample carries around 50,000 clones, about 76% of them seen once, and the ten largest clones take less than 20%. Trimming cost V 2 bases and J 7 bases, with 12 bases left between them. This CDR3 has 14 residues. Germline CDR1 is MDHEN and CDR2 is SYDVKM. This sequence was found in a human donor with active or convalescent COVID-19. The donor label of this sample is uncertain. The chain uses TRBV28 and TRBJ2-1; a weak D match, TRBD1 (5 bases). Sequencing input: peripheral blood. The chain's CDR3 is CASSLKGAWNEQFF. The CDR3 region has the DNA TGTGCCAGCAGTTTAAAAGGGGCGTGGAATGAGCAGTTCTTC.